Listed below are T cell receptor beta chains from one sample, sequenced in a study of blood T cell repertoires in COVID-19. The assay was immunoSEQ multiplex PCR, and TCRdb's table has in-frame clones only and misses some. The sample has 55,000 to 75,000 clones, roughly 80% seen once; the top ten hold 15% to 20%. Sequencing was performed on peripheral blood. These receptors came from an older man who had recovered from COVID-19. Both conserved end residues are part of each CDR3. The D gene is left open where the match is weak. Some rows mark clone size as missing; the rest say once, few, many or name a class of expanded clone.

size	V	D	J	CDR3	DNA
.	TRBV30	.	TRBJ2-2	CAWSVSGRYTGELFF	TGTGCCTGGAGTGTCAGTGGGAGATATACCGGGGAGCTGTTTTTT
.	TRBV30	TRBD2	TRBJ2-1	CAWGRLAGSYNEQFF	TGTGCCTGGGGTCGACTAGCGGGATCCTACAATGAGCAGTTCTTC
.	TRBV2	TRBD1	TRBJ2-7	CASRPGTASYEQYF	TGTGCCAGCAGGCCCGGGACAGCATCCTACGAGCAGTACTTC
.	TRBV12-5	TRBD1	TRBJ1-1	CASGSTGGNTEAFF	TGTGCTAGTGGTTCGACAGGGGGGAACACTGAAGCTTTCTTT
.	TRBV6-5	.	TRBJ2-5	CASSYSSSGAETQYF	TGTGCCAGCAGTTACTCGTCCTCGGGAGCAGAGACCCAGTACTTC
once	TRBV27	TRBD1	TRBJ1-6	CASSRRDRDGPLHF	TGTGCCAGCAGCCGAAGGGACAGGGACGGGCCCCTCCACTTT
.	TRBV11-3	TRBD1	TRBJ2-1	CASSWGQGSDEQFF	TGTGCCAGCAGTTGGGGACAGGGAAGCGATGAGCAGTTCTTC
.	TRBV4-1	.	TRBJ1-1	CASSLDRFNTEAFF	TGCGCCAGCAGCCTGGACAGATTCAACACTGAAGCTTTCTTT
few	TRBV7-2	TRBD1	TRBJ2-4	CASSYRGQNIQYF	TGTGCCAGCAGCTACAGGGGGCAAAACATTCAGTACTTC
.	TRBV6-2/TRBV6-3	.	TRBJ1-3	CASSSDRQTTSGNTIYF	TGTGCCAGCAGTTCCGACCGACAGACAACCTCTGGAAACACCATATATTTT
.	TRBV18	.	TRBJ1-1	CASSGYQGIDTEAFF	TGTGCCAGCTCAGGATATCAGGGGATCGACACTGAAGCTTTCTTT
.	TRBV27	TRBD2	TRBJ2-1	CASSPTLAGANEQFF	TGTGCCAGCAGTCCTACCCTAGCGGGAGCGAATGAGCAGTTCTTC
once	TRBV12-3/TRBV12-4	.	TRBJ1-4	CASSLREKLFF	TGTGCCAGCAGTTTACGGGAAAAACTGTTTTTT
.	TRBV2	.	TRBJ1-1	CASRRTPNTEAFF	TGTGCCAGCAGACGGACACCGAACACTGAAGCTTTCTTT
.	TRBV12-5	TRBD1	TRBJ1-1	CASATGQGSGTEAFF	TGTGCTAGTGCCACAGGACAGGGGTCAGGAACTGAAGCTTTCTTT
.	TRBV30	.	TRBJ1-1	CAWSVAGNTEAFF	TGTGCCTGGAGTGTAGCAGGGAACACTGAAGCTTTCTTT
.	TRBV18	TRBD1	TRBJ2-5	CASSIQTGSETQYF	TGTGCCAGCTCAATACAGACAGGGTCAGAGACCCAGTACTTC
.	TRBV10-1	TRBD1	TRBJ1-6	CASSAGQSNSPLHF	TGCGCCAGCAGTGCGGGACAGAGCAATTCACCCCTCCACTTT
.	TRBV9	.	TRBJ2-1	CASGPGGTWGNEQFF	TGTGCCAGCGGTCCTGGCGGGACGTGGGGGAATGAGCAGTTCTTC
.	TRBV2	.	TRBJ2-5	CASSGTVEGQYF	TGTGCCAGCAGTGGGACAGTCGAAGGCCAGTACTTC
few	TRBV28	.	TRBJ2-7	CASTRGIYEQYF	TGTGCCAGCACCCGGGGAATTTACGAGCAGTACTTC
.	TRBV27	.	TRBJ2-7	CASRRQQSSYEQYF	TGTGCCAGCAGACGACAGCAGAGCTCCTACGAGCAGTACTTC
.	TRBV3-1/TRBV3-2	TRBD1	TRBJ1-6	CASSRLQGTRNSPLHF	TGTGCCAGCAGCCGACTACAGGGGACTCGTAATTCACCCCTCCACTTT
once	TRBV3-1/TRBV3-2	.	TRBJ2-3	CASSQVYFVNTQYF	TGTGCCAGCAGCCAAGTCTATTTTGTGAATACGCAGTATTTT